The rows below give T cell receptor beta chains drawn from one sample of a study of early T cells in non-severe SARS-CoV-2 infection. A single record per CDR3 protein comes from TCRdb applying MiXCR to the 5' RACE reads. This repertoire shows some 59,000 distinct CDR3 sequences, 9.3% found once; its top ten account for around 21%. The specimen was whole blood. The receptors shown here come from an adult who was a healthcare worker with PCR-confirmed SARS-CoV-2 infection or an uninfected control (not recorded which). The CDR3 runs from the conserved cysteine through the conserved F or W. A D gene is named only where the DNA matches it firmly. Clone size is shown for a subset of rows, as once, few, many or a class of expanded clone.

d_gene	v_gene	j_gene	abundance	CDR3aa	CDR3nt
NA	TRBV29-1	TRBJ1-1	NA	CSVDGLEAFF	TGCAGCGTTGATGGACTCGAAGCTTTCTTT
NA	TRBV3-1	TRBJ1-4	many	CASSQSPYTNEKLFF	TGTGCCAGCAGCCAAAGCCCGTACACTAATGAAAAACTGTTTTTT
TRBD1	TRBV12-3/TRBV12-4	TRBJ2-7	few	CASSLTGGEQYF	TGTGCCAGCAGTCTTACAGGGGGCGAGCAGTACTTC
NA	TRBV6-2/TRBV6-3	TRBJ1-1	NA	CASSEYRTNTEAFF	TGTGCCAGCAGTGAGTATAGGACGAACACTGAAGCTTTCTTT
NA	TRBV2	TRBJ1-2	NA	CASRQSDGYTF	TGTGCCAGCAGACAGTCCGATGGCTACACCTTC
TRBD1	TRBV14	TRBJ2-7	NA	CASSQGPRQGNYEQYF	TGTGCCAGCAGCCAAGGCCCCCGACAGGGTAACTACGAGCAGTACTTC
NA	TRBV10-2	TRBJ2-7	NA	CASSRGYSYEQYF	TGCGCCAGCAGTCGCGGCTATTCCTACGAGCAGTACTTC
NA	TRBV20-1	TRBJ2-5	NA	CSARLSGSETQYF	TGCAGTGCTAGGTTATCCGGCTCCGAGACCCAGTACTTC
NA	TRBV10-3	TRBJ1-5	NA	CAISKQGADQPQHF	TGTGCCATCAGCAAACAGGGCGCGGATCAGCCCCAGCATTTT
NA	TRBV5-6	TRBJ2-1	NA	CASSSSPAGHNEQFF	TGTGCCAGCAGCTCCTCACCCGCGGGGCACAATGAGCAGTTCTTC
NA	TRBV24-1	TRBJ2-4	few	CAIRGPSDIQYF	TGTGCCATCAGGGGCCCCTCGGACATTCAGTACTTC
NA	TRBV13	TRBJ1-6	few	CASSLTGTNSPLHF	TGTGCCAGCAGCCTAACAGGGACCAATTCACCCCTCCACTTT
TRBD1	TRBV2	TRBJ1-6	many	CASSEAVQGYNSPLHF	TGTGCCAGCAGTGAAGCCGTACAGGGGTATAATTCACCCCTCCACTTT
NA	TRBV5-8	TRBJ2-5	NA	CASSFLLSETQYF	TGTGCCAGCAGCTTCCTCCTTTCAGAGACCCAGTACTTC
NA	TRBV15	TRBJ2-3	NA	CATSRPNNRGTDTQYF	TGTGCCACCAGCAGACCAAACAACCGGGGCACAGATACGCAGTATTTT
NA	TRBV24-1	TRBJ2-1	NA	CATSDGGKNEQFF	TGTGCCACCAGTGATGGGGGGAAAAATGAGCAGTTCTTC
TRBD2	TRBV5-1	TRBJ2-2	NA	CASSFLAGPNTGELFF	TGCGCCAGCAGCTTCCTAGCGGGACCAAACACCGGGGAGCTGTTTTTT
NA	TRBV6-1	TRBJ2-5	NA	CASSGGRGHQETQYF	TGTGCCAGCAGTGGGGGGCGGGGGCACCAAGAGACCCAGTACTTC
NA	TRBV12-3/TRBV12-4	TRBJ1-1	NA	CASSFWRNTEAFF	TGTGCCAGCAGTTTTTGGAGGAACACTGAAGCTTTCTTT
NA	TRBV10-2	TRBJ1-1	many	CASRNFQANTEAFF	TGCGCCAGCAGGAACTTTCAGGCGAACACTGAAGCTTTCTTT
TRBD1	TRBV18	TRBJ1-1	NA	CASSRQGRNTEAFF	TGTGCCAGCTCCCGACAGGGGCGCAACACTGAAGCTTTCTTT
TRBD1	TRBV7-9	TRBJ1-2	few	CASGRGNDYTF	TGTGCCAGCGGCAGGGGGAACGACTACACCTTC
TRBD2	TRBV19	TRBJ2-4	few	CASGGGLAKNIQYF	TGTGCCTCTGGGGGGGGACTAGCCAAAAACATTCAGTACTTC
NA	TRBV3-1	TRBJ1-1	many	CASSQIVNTEAFF	TGTGCCAGCAGCCAAATAGTGAACACTGAAGCTTTCTTT
NA	TRBV10-1	TRBJ1-5	many	CARKPGNPSYQPQHF	TGCGCCAGAAAGCCCGGGAACCCTTCTTATCAGCCCCAGCATTTT
NA	TRBV13	TRBJ1-1	many	CASSLQNTEAFF	TGTGCCAGCAGCCTACAGAACACTGAAGCTTTCTTT
NA	TRBV3-1	TRBJ1-1	many	CASSQEGGETEAFF	TGTGCCAGCAGCCAAGAGGGAGGGGAAACTGAAGCTTTCTTT
TRBD2	TRBV20-1	TRBJ2-5	NA	CSASSSGGQQETQYF	TGCAGTGCTAGTTCTAGCGGGGGGCAGCAAGAGACCCAGTACTTC
NA	TRBV12-3/TRBV12-4	TRBJ2-1	few	CASTPDRAYNEQFF	TGTGCCAGCACCCCGGATCGGGCCTACAATGAGCAGTTCTTC
NA	TRBV12-3/TRBV12-4	TRBJ1-1	many	CASSSLVRTEAFF	TGTGCCAGCAGTTCTCTGGTGAGGACTGAAGCTTTCTTT
NA	TRBV29-1	TRBJ2-7	many	CSVDSPSLGQYF	TGCAGCGTTGATAGTCCCAGCCTGGGGCAGTACTTC